This entry concerns a single TCR beta chain. The entry originates in a study of early T cells in non-severe SARS-CoV-2 infection. Trimming removed 0 bases from V and 0 bases from J, with 9 bases in between. The CDR3 totals 15 residues. The germline V gene encodes CDR1 SGHRS and CDR2 YFSETQ. The TCR library protocol attached unique molecular identifiers to the individual cDNA molecules. TCRdb reanalysed the 5' RACE reads using MiXCR and keeps one entry per CDR3 protein. The sample lists about 100,000 distinct CDR3 sequences; around 10% were seen once. The genes are TRBV5-1 and TRBJ1-1; D unclear. Source material: whole blood. The source is an adult who was a healthcare worker with PCR-confirmed SARS-CoV-2 infection or an uninfected control (not recorded which). Here the CDR3 DNA reads TGCGCCAGCAGCTTGGACGGTATGATGAACACTGAAGCTTTCTTT. Protein product: CASSLDGMMNTEAFF.